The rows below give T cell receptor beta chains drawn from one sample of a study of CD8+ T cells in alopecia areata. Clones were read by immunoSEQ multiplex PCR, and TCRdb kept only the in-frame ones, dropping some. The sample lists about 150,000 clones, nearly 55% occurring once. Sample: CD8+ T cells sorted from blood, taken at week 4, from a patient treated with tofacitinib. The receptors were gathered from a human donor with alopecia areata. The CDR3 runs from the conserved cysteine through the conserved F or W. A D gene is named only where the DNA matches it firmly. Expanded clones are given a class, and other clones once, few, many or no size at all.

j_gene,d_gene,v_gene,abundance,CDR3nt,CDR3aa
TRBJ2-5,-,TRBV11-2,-,TGTGCCAGCAGCTTAGTAGGAGAGGGGACACAAGAGACCCAGTACTTC,CASSLVGEGTQETQYF
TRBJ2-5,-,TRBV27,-,TGTGCCAGCAGTTTATCAACTCAAGAGACCCAGTACTTC,CASSLSTQETQYF
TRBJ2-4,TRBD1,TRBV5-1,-,TGCGCCAGCAGCCCTGTTGGCAGATCGGGACAGAGTTCCCCCAAAAACATTCAGTACTTC,CASSPVGRSGQSSPKNIQYF
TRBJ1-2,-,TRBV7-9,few,TGTGCCAGCAGCTTAATCTCGGAAGCTAACTATGGCTACACCTTC,CASSLISEANYGYTF
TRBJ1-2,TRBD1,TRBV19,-,TGTGCCAGTAGTGCCCGGGACAGGATTTTTAACTATGGCTACACCTTC,CASSARDRIFNYGYTF
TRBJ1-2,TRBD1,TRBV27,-,TGTGCCAGCAGTCCCCGGACAGGGGGCTATGGCTACACCTTC,CASSPRTGGYGYTF
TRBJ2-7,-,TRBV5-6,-,TGTGCCAGCAGCTTGATGGGGGGCTCCTACGAGCAGTACTTC,CASSLMGGSYEQYF
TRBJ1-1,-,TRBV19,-,TGTGCCAGTAGTATGGGGGAGTTGTACACTGAAGCTTTCTTT,CASSMGELYTEAFF
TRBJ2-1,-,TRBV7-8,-,TGTGCCAGCAGCTTAATTGCGCAGGCGGAGTACAATGAGCAGTTCTTC,CASSLIAQAEYNEQFF
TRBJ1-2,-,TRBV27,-,TGTGCCAGCAGTTTGGGCGGGAATGGCTACACCTTC,CASSLGGNGYTF
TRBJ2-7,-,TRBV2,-,TGTGCCAGCAAACACGCCCGGGACGCCCTCTCCTACGAGCAGTACTTC,CASKHARDALSYEQYF
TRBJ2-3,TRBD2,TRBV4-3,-,TGCGCCAGCAGCCAGGGGACTAGCGGGGGGGAGACAGATACGCAGTATTTT,CASSQGTSGGETDTQYF
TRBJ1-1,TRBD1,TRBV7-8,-,TGTGCCAGCAGCAATCCGGGACAGGGGGTTTTAGGCACTGAAGCTTTCTTT,CASSNPGQGVLGTEAFF
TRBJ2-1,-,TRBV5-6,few,TGTGCCAGCAGCACAACTGACGGCCCGACTTACAATGAGCAGTTCTTC,CASSTTDGPTYNEQFF
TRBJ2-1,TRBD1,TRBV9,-,TGTGCCAGCAGCGTCGCAGGGGGTAGTGAGCAGTTCTTC,CASSVAGGSEQFF
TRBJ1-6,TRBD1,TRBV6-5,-,TGTGCCAGCAGTTACCTTCCGACAGGGGATAATTCACCCCTCCACTTT,CASSYLPTGDNSPLHF
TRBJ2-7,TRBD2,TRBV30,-,TGTGCCTGGGGACTAGCGGGGGGTTACTGGGAGCAGTACTTC,CAWGLAGGYWEQYF
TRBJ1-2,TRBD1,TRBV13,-,TGTGCCAGCAGCTCTGGGACAGAGACCTATGGCTACACCTTC,CASSSGTETYGYTF
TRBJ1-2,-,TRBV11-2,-,TGTGCCAGCAGCTTAGATGGATCCTATGGCTACACCTTC,CASSLDGSYGYTF
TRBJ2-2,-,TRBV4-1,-,TGCGCCAGCAGCCAGGAAAAGGGGGTTGGGACCGGGGAGCTGTTTTTT,CASSQEKGVGTGELFF
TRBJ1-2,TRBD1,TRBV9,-,TGTGCCAGCAGCGGAGGGAAGGGACAGGGGATCGCCTATGGCTACACCTTC,CASSGGKGQGIAYGYTF
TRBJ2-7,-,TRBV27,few,TGTGCCAGCAGTTTATCACGCTCCTACGAGCAGTACTTC,CASSLSRSYEQYF
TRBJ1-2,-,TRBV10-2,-,TGCGCCAGCAGTGACGAGGAGTACTATGGCTACACCTTC,CASSDEEYYGYTF
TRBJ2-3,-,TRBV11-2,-,TGTGCCAGCAGCTTAAGTAATCCCGATACGCAGTATTTT,CASSLSNPDTQYF
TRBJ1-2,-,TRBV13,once,TGTGCCAGCAGCTTAGGCAGCCTGTGGACTAGTGGCTACACCTTC,CASSLGSLWTSGYTF
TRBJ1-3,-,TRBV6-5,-,TGTGCCAGCAGTTCTTGGGACGGAACCTCTGGAAACACCATATATTTT,CASSSWDGTSGNTIYF
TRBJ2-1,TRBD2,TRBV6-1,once,TGTGCCAGCAGTGAGTTGGGACTAGCGGGGGGCAATGAGCAGTTCTTC,CASSELGLAGGNEQFF
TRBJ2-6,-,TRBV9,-,TGTGCCAGCAGCGTATCATCCTTTTCTGGGGCCAACGTCCTGACTTTC,CASSVSSFSGANVLTF
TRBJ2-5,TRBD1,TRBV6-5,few,TGTGCCAGCACCGGACAGGGTGCCGAGACCCAGTACTTC,CASTGQGAETQYF
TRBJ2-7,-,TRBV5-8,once,TGTGCCAGCAGTTCTAACTGGGAGCAGTACTTC,CASSSNWEQYF
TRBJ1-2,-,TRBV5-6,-,TGTGCCAGCAGCTCCGGAGCGTTCTATGGCTACACCTTC,CASSSGAFYGYTF
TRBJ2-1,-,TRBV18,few,TGTGCCAGCTCACCAACAGATTTCAATGAGCAGTTCTTC,CASSPTDFNEQFF
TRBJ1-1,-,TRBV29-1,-,TGCAGCTACGGGGGGCGGGTCACTGAAGCTTTCTTT,CSYGGRVTEAFF
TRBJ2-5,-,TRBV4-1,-,TGCGCCAGCAGCCAAAACAGGGTTAGGGAGACCCAGTACTTC,CASSQNRVRETQYF
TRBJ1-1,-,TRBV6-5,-,TGTGCCAGCAGGGCGGAGGCCGAGGTCACTGAAGCTTTCTTT,CASRAEAEVTEAFF
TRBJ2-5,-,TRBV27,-,TGTGCCAGCACTGCGGGCCCAAGCGAGACCCAGTACTTC,CASTAGPSETQYF
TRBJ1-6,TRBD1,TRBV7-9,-,TGTGCCAGCAGACAGACAGGGGGCGTTAATTCACCCCTCCACTTT,CASRQTGGVNSPLHF
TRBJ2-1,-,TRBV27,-,TGTGCCAGCAGTTTATGGGAGCCGGGGCACTACAATGAGCAGTTCTTC,CASSLWEPGHYNEQFF
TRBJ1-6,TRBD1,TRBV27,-,TGTGCCAGCAGTTTAGAGCAGGGGGGAAACTATAATTCACCCCTCCACTTT,CASSLEQGGNYNSPLHF
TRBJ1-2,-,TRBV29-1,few,TGCAGCGTTGTAATAGCAGGGATCTATGGCTACACCTTC,CSVVIAGIYGYTF
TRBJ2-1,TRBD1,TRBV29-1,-,TGCAGCGTTGAAGATCTGCAGGGGGCAGGTGAGCAGTTCTTC,CSVEDLQGAGEQFF
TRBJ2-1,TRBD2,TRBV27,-,TGTGCCAGCAGTTTAGCGGGGGGGCCCAATGAGCAGTTCTTC,CASSLAGGPNEQFF
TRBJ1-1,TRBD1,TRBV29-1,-,TGCAGCGTCGCCCCAGGGGGGACCGACCCCGCCGCTTTCTTT,CSVAPGGTDPAAFF
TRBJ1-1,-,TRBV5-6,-,TGTGCCAGCAGCTTGGCTGGGGGTAACACTGAAGCTTTCTTT,CASSLAGGNTEAFF
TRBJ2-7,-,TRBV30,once,TGTGCCTGGAGTGTACAAGGAGGCGAGCAGTACTTC,CAWSVQGGEQYF
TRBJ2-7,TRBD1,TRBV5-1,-,TGCGCCAGCAGCCTCGACAGGGTTCCATCCTACGAGCAGTACTTC,CASSLDRVPSYEQYF
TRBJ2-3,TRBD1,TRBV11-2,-,TGTGCCAGCAGTTATCCTGGACAGGGAAGGTCCACAGATACGCAGTATTTT,CASSYPGQGRSTDTQYF
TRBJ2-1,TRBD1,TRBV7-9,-,TGTGCCAGCAGCTTGCCGGGACAGGGTGGCAATGAGCAGTTCTTC,CASSLPGQGGNEQFF
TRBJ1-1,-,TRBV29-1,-,TGCAGCGTTGAAGACCCCTGGGTGGAGGACACTGAAGCTTTCTTT,CSVEDPWVEDTEAFF
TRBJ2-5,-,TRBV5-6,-,TGTGCCAGCAGCCTACAGGGTCAAGAGACCCAGTACTTC,CASSLQGQETQYF
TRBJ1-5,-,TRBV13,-,TGTGCCAGCAGCTTAGCCCGTGGAGGGCCCCAGCATTTT,CASSLARGGPQHF
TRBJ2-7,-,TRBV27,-,TGTGCCAGCAGTCTCGTCAGGGATAGCGAGCAGTACTTC,CASSLVRDSEQYF
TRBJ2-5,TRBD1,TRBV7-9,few,TGTGCCAGCAGCTTAGGAGGAGAACAGGGGAAGAGAGAGACCCAGTACTTC,CASSLGGEQGKRETQYF
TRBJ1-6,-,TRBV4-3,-,TGCGCCAGCAGCCTGGACCGTCCTTCACCCCTCCACTTT,CASSLDRPSPLHF
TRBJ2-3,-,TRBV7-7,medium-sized,TGTGCTAGCAGCTTATTGCAGGGCTCAGATACGCAGTATTTT,CASSLLQGSDTQYF